This T cell receptor beta chain was found in a study of T cell changes during pregnancy in multiple sclerosis. Germline V gives CDR1 MNHNS, CDR2 SASEGT. This CDR3 region has 13 residues. Trimming cost V 10 bases and J 0 bases, with 12 bases left between them. The method was immunoSEQ multiplex PCR; TCRdb's version includes in-frame clones alone and lacks a portion of them. The table includes around 100,000 clones, around nine tenths detected once. This clone appeared a single time. The sample consisted of peripheral blood, taken in the second trimester of pregnancy. This TCR was sampled from a female donor with multiple sclerosis, enrolled in a pregnancy study. The chain is built from TRBV6-1 and TRBJ1-2; D not resolved. In nucleotides, the CDR3 is TGTGCCACTCAGGCAATTTCTAACTATGGCTACACCTTC. Amino acids: CATQAISNYGYTF.